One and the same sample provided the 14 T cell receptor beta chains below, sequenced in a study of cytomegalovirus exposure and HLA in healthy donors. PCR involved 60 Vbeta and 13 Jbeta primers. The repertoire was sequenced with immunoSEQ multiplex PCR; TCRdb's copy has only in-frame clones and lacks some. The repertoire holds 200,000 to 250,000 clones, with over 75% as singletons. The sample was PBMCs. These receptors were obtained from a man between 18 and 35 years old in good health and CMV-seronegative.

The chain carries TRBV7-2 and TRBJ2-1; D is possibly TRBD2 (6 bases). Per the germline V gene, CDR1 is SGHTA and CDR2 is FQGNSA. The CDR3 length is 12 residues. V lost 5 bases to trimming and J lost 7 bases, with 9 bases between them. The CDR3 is CASSRTTNEQFF. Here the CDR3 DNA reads TGTGCCAGCAGCCGGACTACTAATGAGCAGTTCTTC.

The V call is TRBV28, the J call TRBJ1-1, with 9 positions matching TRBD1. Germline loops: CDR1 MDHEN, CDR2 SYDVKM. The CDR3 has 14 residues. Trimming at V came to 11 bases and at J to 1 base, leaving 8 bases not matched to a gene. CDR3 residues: CAARGQGGNTEAFF. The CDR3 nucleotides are TGTGCCGCTCGGGGACAGGGAGGGAACACTGAAGCTTTCTTT.

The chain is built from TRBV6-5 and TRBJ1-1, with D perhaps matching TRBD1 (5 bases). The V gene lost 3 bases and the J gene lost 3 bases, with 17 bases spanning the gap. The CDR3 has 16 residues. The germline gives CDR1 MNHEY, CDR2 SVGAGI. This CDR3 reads CASSYFSTAVYTEAFF. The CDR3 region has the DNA TGTGCCAGCAGTTATTTCTCGACAGCCGTTTACACTGAAGCTTTCTTT.

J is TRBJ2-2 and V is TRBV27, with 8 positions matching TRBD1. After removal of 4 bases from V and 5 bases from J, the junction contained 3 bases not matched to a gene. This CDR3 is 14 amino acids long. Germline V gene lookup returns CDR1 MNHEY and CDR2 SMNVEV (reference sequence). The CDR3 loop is CASSSRQGTGELFF. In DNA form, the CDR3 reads TGTGCCAGCAGTTCAAGACAGGGGACCGGGGAGCTGTTTTTT.

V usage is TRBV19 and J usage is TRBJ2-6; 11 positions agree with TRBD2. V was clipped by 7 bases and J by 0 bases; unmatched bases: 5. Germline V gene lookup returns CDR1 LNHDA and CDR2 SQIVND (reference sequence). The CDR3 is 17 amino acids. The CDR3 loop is CASNGLAGDSGANVLTF. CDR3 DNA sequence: TGTGCCAGTAACGGACTAGCGGGCGACTCTGGGGCCAACGTCCTGACTTTC.

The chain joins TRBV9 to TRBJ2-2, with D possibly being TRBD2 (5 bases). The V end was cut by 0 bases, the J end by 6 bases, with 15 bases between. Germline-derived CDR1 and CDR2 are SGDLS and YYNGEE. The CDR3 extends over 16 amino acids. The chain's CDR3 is CASSVVPGLSSGELFF. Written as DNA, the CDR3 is TGTGCCAGCAGCGTAGTTCCGGGGTTAAGCTCCGGGGAGCTGTTTTTT.

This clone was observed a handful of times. The CDR3 is CASSHGTSGRRLGNEQFF. The CDR3 nucleotides read TGTGCCAGCAGCCATGGGACTAGCGGGAGAAGATTAGGCAATGAGCAGTTCTTC. The chain joins TRBV9 to TRBJ2-1; 14 bases match TRBD2. CDR3 length: 18 amino acids. The junction had 12 bases not matched to a gene; V was cut back by 4 bases and J by 6 bases. Germline CDR1 SGDLS, CDR2 YYNGEE.

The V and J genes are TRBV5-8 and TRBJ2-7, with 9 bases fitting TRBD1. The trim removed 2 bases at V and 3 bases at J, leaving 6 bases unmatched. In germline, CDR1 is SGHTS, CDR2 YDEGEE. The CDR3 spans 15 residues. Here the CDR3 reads CASSFGTGFLYEQYF. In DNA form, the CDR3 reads TGTGCCAGCAGCTTTGGGACAGGGTTCCTCTACGAGCAGTACTTC.

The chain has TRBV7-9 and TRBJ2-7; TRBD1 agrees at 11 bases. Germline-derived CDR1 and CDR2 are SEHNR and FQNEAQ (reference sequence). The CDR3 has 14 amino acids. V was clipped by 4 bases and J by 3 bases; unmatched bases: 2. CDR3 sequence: CASSWGQGVYEQYF. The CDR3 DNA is TGTGCCAGCAGCTGGGGACAGGGGGTCTACGAGCAGTACTTC.

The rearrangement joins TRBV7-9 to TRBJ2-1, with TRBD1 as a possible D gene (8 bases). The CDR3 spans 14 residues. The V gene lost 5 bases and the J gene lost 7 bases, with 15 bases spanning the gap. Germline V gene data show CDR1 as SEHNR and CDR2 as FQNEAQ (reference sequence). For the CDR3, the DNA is TGTGCCAGCAGCAAGGACAGGGAGGGAAATGAGCAGTTCTTC. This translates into CASSKDREGNEQFF.

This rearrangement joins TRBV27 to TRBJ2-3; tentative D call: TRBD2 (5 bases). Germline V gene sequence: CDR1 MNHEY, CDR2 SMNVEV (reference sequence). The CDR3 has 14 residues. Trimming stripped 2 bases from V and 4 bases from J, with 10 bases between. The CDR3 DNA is TGTGCCAGCAGTTTAATGAACGGGGCAGATACGCAGTATTTT. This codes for CASSLMNGADTQYF.

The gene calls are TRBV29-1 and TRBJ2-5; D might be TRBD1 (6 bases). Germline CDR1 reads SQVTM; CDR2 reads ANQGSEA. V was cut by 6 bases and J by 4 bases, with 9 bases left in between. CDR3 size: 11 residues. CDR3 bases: TGCAGCGTGACCAGGGGAGAGACCCAGTACTTC. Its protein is CSVTRGETQYF.

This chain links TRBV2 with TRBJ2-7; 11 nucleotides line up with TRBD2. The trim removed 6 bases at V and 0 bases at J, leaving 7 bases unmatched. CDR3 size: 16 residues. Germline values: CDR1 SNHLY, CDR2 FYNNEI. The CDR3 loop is CASSPETSGVSYEQYF. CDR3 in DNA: TGTGCCAGCAGCCCGGAGACTAGCGGGGTCTCCTACGAGCAGTACTTC.

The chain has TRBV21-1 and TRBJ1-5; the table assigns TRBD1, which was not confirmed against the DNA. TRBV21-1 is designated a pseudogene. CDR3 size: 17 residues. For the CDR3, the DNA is TGTGCCAGCAGCGTGCGCCGGGACAGGGGTTGCAATCAGCCCCAGCATTTT. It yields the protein CASSVRRDRGCNQPQHF.